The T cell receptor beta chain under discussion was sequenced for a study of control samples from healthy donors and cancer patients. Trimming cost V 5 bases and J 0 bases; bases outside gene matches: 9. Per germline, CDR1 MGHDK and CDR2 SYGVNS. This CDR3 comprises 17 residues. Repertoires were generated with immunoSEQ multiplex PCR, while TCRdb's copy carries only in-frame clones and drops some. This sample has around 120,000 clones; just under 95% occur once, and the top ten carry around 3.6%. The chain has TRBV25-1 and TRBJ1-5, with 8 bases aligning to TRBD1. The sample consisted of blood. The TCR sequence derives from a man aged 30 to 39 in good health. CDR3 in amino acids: CASSSAPRGPSNQPQHF. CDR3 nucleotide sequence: TGTGCCAGCAGTTCGGCCCCCAGGGGGCCTAGCAATCAGCCCCAGCATTTT.